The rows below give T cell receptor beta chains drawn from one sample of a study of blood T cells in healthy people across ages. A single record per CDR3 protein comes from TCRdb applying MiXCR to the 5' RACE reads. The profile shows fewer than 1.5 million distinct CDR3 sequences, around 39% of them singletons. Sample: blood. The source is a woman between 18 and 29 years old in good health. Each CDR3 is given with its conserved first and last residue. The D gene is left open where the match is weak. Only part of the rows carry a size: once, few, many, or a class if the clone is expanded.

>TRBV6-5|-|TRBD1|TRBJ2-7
TGTGCCAGCAGTTATAAATGGGACAGGGTTCGGACCTACGAGCAGTACTTC
CASSYKWDRVRTYEQYF
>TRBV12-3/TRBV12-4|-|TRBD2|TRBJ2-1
TGTGCCAGCAGTTTTTCGGGTGGGCGGGAGGAGTATGAGCAGTTCTTC
CASSFSGGREEYEQFF
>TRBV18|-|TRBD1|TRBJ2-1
TGTGCCAGCTCACCCCAACAGGGGGATGAGCAGTTCTTC
CASSPQQGDEQFF
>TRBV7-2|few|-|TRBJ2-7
TGTGCCAGCAGCTTACGTAGCAATGAGCAGTACTTC
CASSLRSNEQYF
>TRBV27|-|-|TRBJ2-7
TGTGCCAGCAGTCCGCGGTGGGGACCTTACTCCTACGAGCAGTACTTC
CASSPRWGPYSYEQYF
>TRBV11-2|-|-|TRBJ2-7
TGTGCCAGCAGCTTAGTTGGGGGCACGTGGTACGAGCAGTACTTC
CASSLVGGTWYEQYF
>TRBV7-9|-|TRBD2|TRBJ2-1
TGTGCCCGGGGGGAAGGTGAGCCCAATGAGCAGTTCTTC
CARGEGEPNEQFF
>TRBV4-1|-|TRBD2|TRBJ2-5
TGCGCCAGCAGCCAAGAGAGCGGGAGGAAAGAGACCCAGTACTTC
CASSQESGRKETQYF
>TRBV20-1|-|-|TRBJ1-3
TGCAGTGCTAGAGTTGGAGGGACCAACTCTGGAAACACCATATATTTT
CSARVGGTNSGNTIYF
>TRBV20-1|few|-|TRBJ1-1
TGCAGTGCTAGAGATTTGAGGGTAGACTTTAGTATGAACACTGAAGCTTTCTTT
CSARDLRVDFSMNTEAFF
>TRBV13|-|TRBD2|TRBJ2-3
TGTGCCAGCAGCTTAGGCTTGCGGGAGGGCCCGTTGACAGATACGCAGTATTTT
CASSLGLREGPLTDTQYF
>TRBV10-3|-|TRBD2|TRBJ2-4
TGTGCCATCAAAGCTAGCGGGGGGGACATTCAGTACTTC
CAIKASGGDIQYF
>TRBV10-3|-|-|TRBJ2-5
TGTGCCATCAGTGAGTCGAAGGACAGCCAAGAGACCCAGTACTTC
CAISESKDSQETQYF
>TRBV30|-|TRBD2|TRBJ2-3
TGTGCCTGGAGTTCGTCCCGAACTAGCGGGAGCCCAGATACGCAGTATTTT
CAWSSSRTSGSPDTQYF
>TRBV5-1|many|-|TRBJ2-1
TGCGCCAGCAGCCACTCGCACAATGAGCAGTTCTTC
CASSHSHNEQFF
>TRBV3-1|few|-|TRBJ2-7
TGTGCCAGCAGCCAAGAGCGAGCGGGCTACTACGAGCAGTACTTC
CASSQERAGYYEQYF
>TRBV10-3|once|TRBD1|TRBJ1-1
TGTGCCATCAGTCTGACAGGGGATGAAACTGAAGCTTTCTTT
CAISLTGDETEAFF
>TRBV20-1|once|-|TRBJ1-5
TGCAGTGCTAGAGATTTCTCGGCGGGGGGCCATCAGCCCCAGCATTTT
CSARDFSAGGHQPQHF
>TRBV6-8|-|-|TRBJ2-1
TGTGCCAGCAGTTATAGGAGCGGGCAAACCTACAATGAGCAGTTCTTC
CASSYRSGQTYNEQFF
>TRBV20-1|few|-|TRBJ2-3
TGCAGTGCAACCCGGGGTCAGGATACGCAGTATTTT
CSATRGQDTQYF
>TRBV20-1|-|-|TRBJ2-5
TGCAGTGCTCCTCGGGGGACCCGCCAAGAGACCCAGTACTTC
CSAPRGTRQETQYF
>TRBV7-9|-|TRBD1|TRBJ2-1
TGTGCCAGCAGCGCTTCGACAGGGGCATATAGGAATGGGCAGTTCTTC
CASSASTGAYRNGQFF
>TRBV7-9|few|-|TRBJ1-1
TGTGCCAGCAGCTTGAGGCGGGAAGGGACTGAAGCTTTCTTT
CASSLRREGTEAFF
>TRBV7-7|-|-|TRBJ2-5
TGTGCTAGCAGCCCATCGAGACAGGGGAGGGAGCAGTACTTC
CASSPSRQGREQYF
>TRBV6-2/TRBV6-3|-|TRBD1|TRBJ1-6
TGTGCCAGCACCCTGGACAGGGGTAATTCACCCCTCCACTTT
CASTLDRGNSPLHF
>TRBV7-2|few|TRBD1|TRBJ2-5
TGTGCCAGCAGCTCGTCCGGGACAGGGGAATCCGAAGAGACCCAGTACTTC
CASSSSGTGESEETQYF
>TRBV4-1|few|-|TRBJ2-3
TGCGCCAGCATGGTCGGCCCAGGCGAAAGCACAGATACGCAGTATTTT
CASMVGPGESTDTQYF
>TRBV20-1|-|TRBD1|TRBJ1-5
TGCAGTGCCGAGCCTCCGGGACAGGGGGCACGCAATCAGCCCCAGCATTTT
CSAEPPGQGARNQPQHF
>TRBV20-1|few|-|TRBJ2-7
TGCAGTGCTAGGAGGACCGGACCCCTGGAGCAGTACTTC
CSARRTGPLEQYF
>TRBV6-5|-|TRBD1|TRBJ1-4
TGTGCCAGCAGGAACAGGGGTAGAAATGAAAAACTGTTTTTT
CASRNRGRNEKLFF
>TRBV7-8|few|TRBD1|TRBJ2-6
TGTGCCAGCAGCTCAGGGACAGGGGGAGTAGACGTCCTGACTTTC
CASSSGTGGVDVLTF
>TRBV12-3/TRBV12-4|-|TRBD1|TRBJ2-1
TGTGCCAGCAGTACGACAGGGGGCAGTTTCAATGAGCAGTTCTTC
CASSTTGGSFNEQFF
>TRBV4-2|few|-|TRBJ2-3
TGTGCCAGCAGCCAAGGTGATGTGACAGTCCGTCGGAGCACAGATACGCAGTATTTT
CASSQGDVTVRRSTDTQYF
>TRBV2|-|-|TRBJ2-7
TGTGCCAGCATTGTGCCCCTACTAGACTACGAGCAGTACTTC
CASIVPLLDYEQYF
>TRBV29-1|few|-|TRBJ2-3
TGCAGCGCATTCGGAACGGGAATCACAGATACGCAGTATTTT
CSAFGTGITDTQYF
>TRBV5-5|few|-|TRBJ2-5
TGTGCCAGCAGCTTGGGAGGGCTAGGTGGAGAGACCCAGTACTTC
CASSLGGLGGETQYF
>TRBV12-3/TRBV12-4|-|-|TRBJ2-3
TGTGCCAGCAGTTTTTTGCAGGATACGCAGTATTTT
CASSFLQDTQYF
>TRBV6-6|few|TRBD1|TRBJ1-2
TGTGCCAGCAGCAGGACAGGGGCTGGCTATGGCTACACCTTC
CASSRTGAGYGYTF
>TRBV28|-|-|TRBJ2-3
TGTGCCAGCAGCCCCCGACAACGCCGGCTCACAGATACGCAGTATTTT
CASSPRQRRLTDTQYF
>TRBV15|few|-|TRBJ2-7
TGTGCCACCGGTAGTCCCTCCTACGAGCAGTACTTC
CATGSPSYEQYF
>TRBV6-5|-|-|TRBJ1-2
TGTGCCAGCAGTTACGATGCCGAAGGAGGTTATGGCTACACCTTC
CASSYDAEGGYGYTF
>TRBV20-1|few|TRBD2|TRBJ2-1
TGCAGTGCTACGAGTAGCGGGGTCTCGAAGAATGAGCAGTTCTTC
CSATSSGVSKNEQFF
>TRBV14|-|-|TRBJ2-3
TGTGCCAGCAGCCATCCCCGGAACTCCGCAGATACGCAGTATTTT
CASSHPRNSADTQYF
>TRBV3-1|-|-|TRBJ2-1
TGTGCCAGCAGCCAAGATGGGGCTAGCGCGGAGACCCGGTTCTTC
CASSQDGASAETRFF
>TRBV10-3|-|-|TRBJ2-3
TGTGCCACCTTCTCGGACTATACCTACACAGATACGCAGTATTTT
CATFSDYTYTDTQYF
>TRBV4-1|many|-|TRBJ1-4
TGCGCCAGCAGCCAAGACCGATACTCACTGTTTTTT
CASSQDRYSLFF
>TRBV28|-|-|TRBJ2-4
TGTGCCAGCAGCCCGAGGGGCCCCTCACAGGAGCAGTACTTC
CASSPRGPSQEQYF
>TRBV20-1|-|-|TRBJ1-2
TGCAGTGCTAGAGGGACACATGGCTACACCTTC
CSARGTHGYTF
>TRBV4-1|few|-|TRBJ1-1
TGCGCCAGCAGCCAAGACTGGGCCGGGTGGTACACTGAAGCTTTCTTT
CASSQDWAGWYTEAFF
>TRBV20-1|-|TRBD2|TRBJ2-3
TGCAGTGTAAAACCACTAGCGGGGAGCGCAGATACGCAGTATTTT
CSVKPLAGSADTQYF
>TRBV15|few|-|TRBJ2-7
TGTGCCACCAGCAGAGGCCAGCAGGGCACCTACGAGCAGTACTTC
CATSRGQQGTYEQYF
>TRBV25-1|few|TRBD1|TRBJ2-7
TGTGCCAGCACCCGACAGGGAAGCTCCTACGAGCAGTACTTC
CASTRQGSSYEQYF
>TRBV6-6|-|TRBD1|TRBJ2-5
TGTGCCAGCAGCCCACGAGGACAGGGCCAAGAGACCCAGTACTTC
CASSPRGQGQETQYF
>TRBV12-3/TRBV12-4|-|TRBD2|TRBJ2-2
TGTGCCAGCAGTCCGAGGACTAGCGGGGCAACGAACACCGGGGAGCTGTTTTTT
CASSPRTSGATNTGELFF
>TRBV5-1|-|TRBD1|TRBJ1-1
TGCGCCAGCAGCAGCACAGGGGCGAACACTGAAGCTTTCTTT
CASSSTGANTEAFF
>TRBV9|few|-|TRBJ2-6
TGTGCCAGCAGCGCGGACAGATCCTCTGGGGCCAACGTCCTGACTTTC
CASSADRSSGANVLTF
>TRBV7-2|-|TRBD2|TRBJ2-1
TGTGCCAGCACCTCCCAACTAGCGGGAGCCTACAATGAGCAGTTCTTC
CASTSQLAGAYNEQFF
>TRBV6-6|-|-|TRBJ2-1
TGTGCCAGCAGTTACTCGACATTAAGACGCTACAATGAGCAGTTCTTC
CASSYSTLRRYNEQFF
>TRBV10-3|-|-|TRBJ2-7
TGTGCCATCAGTGAGAGGACAAACCTCTACGAGCAGTACTTC
CAISERTNLYEQYF